The present entry profiles one TCR beta chain with its context. This specimen belongs to a study of blood T cell repertoires in COVID-19. Across the whole study: T cells, B-cell-depleted T cells, or PBMCs supplied cDNA or gDNA.

CDR1 and CDR2 (germline): LGHDT, YNNKEL (reference sequence). The CDR3 is 15 residues long. Trimming removed 4 bases from V and 4 bases from J; junction bases left unmatched: 4. In the source study's methods: Estimation of nucleated cell counts relied on the amplification of reference gene primers. Produced via immunoSEQ multiplex PCR; TCRdb's table is partial and in-frame only. The D gene and trimming were derived from the DNA, and the V and J assignments and clone size from that table. Among about 320,000 clones listed, 85% to 90% were seen once. The study drew participants aged about 18 to 89 years from approximately 23 US areas.

The source material was PBMCs or T cells enriched from blood (not recorded which). The sequence was obtained from a woman between 18 and 29 years old who had recovered from COVID-19. The chain recombines TRBV3-1 (or the pseudogene TRBV3-2) with TRBJ2-7; 13 nucleotides match TRBD2. The CDR3 nucleotides are TGTGCCAGCAGCCCCCCGGGACTAGCGGGGTACGAGCAGTACTTC. Its protein is CASSPPGLAGYEQYF.